These T cell receptor beta chains were read from a single sample in a study of beta chain features in type 1 diabetes. Assay: immunoSEQ multiplex PCR; the TCRdb copy retains only in-frame clones and omits some. The repertoire holds 860,000 or so clones, with under 20% as singletons. The specimen sequenced was naive CD4+ T cells from blood. The receptors were gathered from a young woman in good health. Both conserved end residues are part of each CDR3. A D gene is named only where the DNA matches it firmly. Rows give clone size only sometimes, using once, few, many, or a class for an expanded clone.

>few|TRBV5-6|TRBJ2-5|NA
TGTGCCAGCAGGGTTACACATGCCAGGACCCAAGAGACCCAGTACTTC
CASRVTHARTQETQYF
>few|TRBV19|TRBJ1-5|NA
TGTGCCAGTAGTATGGGGGGGAGCAATCAGCCCCAGCATTTT
CASSMGGSNQPQHF
>NA|TRBV6-6|TRBJ2-5|NA
TGTGCCAGCAACCGCGGGGAGACCCAGTACTTC
CASNRGETQYF
>NA|TRBV20-1|TRBJ1-4|NA
TGCAGTGCTAGTGTTGGGGAAAAACTGTTTTTT
CSASVGEKLFF
>NA|TRBV10-3|TRBJ2-3|NA
TGTGCCATCAGTGAGAGGAGAGACACAGATACGCAGTATTTT
CAISERRDTDTQYF
>few|TRBV28|TRBJ2-1|NA
TGTGCCAGCTCACTACTTTACAATGAGCAGTTCTTC
CASSLLYNEQFF
>NA|TRBV6-6|TRBJ1-1|NA
TGTGCCAGCAGTTACTCGGGTCTATACACTGAAGCTTTCTTT
CASSYSGLYTEAFF
>NA|TRBV29-1|TRBJ1-1|NA
TGCAGCGTTGGAGGAGGGGGGGACACTGAAGCTTTCTTT
CSVGGGGDTEAFF
>few|TRBV28|TRBJ1-2|TRBD1
TGTGCCAGCACCGTGGGCAGGGGGCAAAGTGGCTACACCTTC
CASTVGRGQSGYTF
>NA|TRBV2|TRBJ2-1|NA
TGTGCCAGCAGCGCCGGGACACCGAACGGCCGCCGGATCTTC
CASSAGTPNGRRIF
>NA|TRBV25-1|TRBJ2-5|TRBD1
TGTGCCAGCACAGGGGGCACAATTCCCCAGTACTTC
CASTGGTIPQYF
>few|TRBV2|TRBJ2-7|NA
TGTGCCAACAGACGCCGGGAGCACTCCTACGAGCAGTACTTC
CANRRREHSYEQYF
>NA|TRBV6-6|TRBJ2-7|NA
TGTGCCAGCAGTTACGGACCCTACGAGCAGTACTTC
CASSYGPYEQYF
>NA|TRBV5-4|TRBJ2-1|NA
TGTGCCAGCAGCCATCCACCGAGCTCCTACAATGAGCAGTTCTTC
CASSHPPSSYNEQFF
>NA|TRBV5-1|TRBJ2-3|TRBD1
TGCGCCAGCAGCTGGGACAGGGGTGCAGATACGCAGTATTTT
CASSWDRGADTQYF